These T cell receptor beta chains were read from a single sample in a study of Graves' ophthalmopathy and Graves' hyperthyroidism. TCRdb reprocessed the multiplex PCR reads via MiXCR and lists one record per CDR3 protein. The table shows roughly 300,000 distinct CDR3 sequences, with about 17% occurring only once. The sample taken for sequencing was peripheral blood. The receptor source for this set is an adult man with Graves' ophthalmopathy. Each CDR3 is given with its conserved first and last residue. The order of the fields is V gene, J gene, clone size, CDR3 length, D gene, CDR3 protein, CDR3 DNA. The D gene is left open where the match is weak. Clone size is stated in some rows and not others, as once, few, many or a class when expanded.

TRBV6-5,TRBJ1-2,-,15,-,CASSYSSRGAGGYTF,TGTGCCAGCAGTTACTCATCTAGAGGGGCTGGAGGCTACACCTTC
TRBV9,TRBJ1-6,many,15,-,CASSTNTGDNSPLHF,TGTGCCAGCAGCACAAATACAGGAGACAATTCACCCCTCCACTTT
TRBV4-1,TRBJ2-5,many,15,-,CASSQPLGRQETQYF,TGCGCCAGCAGCCAACCCCTGGGACGACAAGAGACCCAGTACTTC
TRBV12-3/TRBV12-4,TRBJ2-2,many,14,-,CASNGRPNTGELFF,TGTGCCAGCAATGGCAGGCCGAACACCGGGGAGCTGTTTTTT
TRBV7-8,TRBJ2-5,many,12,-,CASSLAPVDQYF,TGTGCCAGCAGCTTAGCCCCCGTGGACCAGTACTTC
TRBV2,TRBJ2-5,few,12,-,CASRQGQETQYF,TGTGCCAGCAGACAGGGACAAGAGACCCAGTACTTC
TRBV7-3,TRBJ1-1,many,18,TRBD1,CASSPLQGVYTVNTEAFF,TGTGCCAGCAGCCCATTGCAGGGGGTATATACCGTCAACACTGAAGCTTTCTTT
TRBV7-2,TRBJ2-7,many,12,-,CASSTHSYEQYF,TGTGCCAGCAGCACCCACTCCTACGAGCAGTACTTC
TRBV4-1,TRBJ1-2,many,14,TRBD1,CASSQEQGEYGYTF,TGCGCCAGCAGCCAAGAACAGGGGGAGTATGGCTACACCTTC
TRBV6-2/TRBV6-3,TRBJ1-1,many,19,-,CASGYSTGGRVLKNTEAFF,TGTGCCAGCGGTTACTCGACCGGCGGGAGAGTCTTGAAGAACACTGAAGCTTTCTTT
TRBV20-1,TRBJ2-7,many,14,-,CSARYADSKSEQYF,TGCAGTGCTAGATATGCGGACAGCAAGAGCGAGCAGTACTTC
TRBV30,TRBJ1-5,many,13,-,CAWSREGSQPQHF,TGTGCCTGGAGTCGGGAGGGGAGTCAGCCCCAGCATTTT
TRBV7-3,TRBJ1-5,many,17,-,CASSLYLCRDSNQPQHF,TGTGCCAGCAGCTTATATTTGTGCCGGGATAGCAATCAGCCCCAGCATTTT
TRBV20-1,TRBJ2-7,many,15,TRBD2,CSAGGLAGETYEQYF,TGCAGTGCTGGGGGACTAGCGGGGGAAACCTACGAGCAGTACTTC
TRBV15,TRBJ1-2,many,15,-,CATSPHRLEGYGYTF,TGTGCCACCAGCCCCCACAGGTTGGAGGGGTATGGCTACACCTTC
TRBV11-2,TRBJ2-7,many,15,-,CASSLGGAAPYEQYF,TGTGCCAGCAGCTTAGGGGGGGCAGCCCCCTACGAGCAGTACTTC
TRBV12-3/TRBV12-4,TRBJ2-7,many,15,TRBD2,CASSYGTSGTYEQYF,TGTGCCAGCAGTTACGGGACTAGCGGGACCTACGAGCAGTACTTC